Detailed here is one T cell receptor (beta chain). The TCR beta CDR3 regions underwent amplification using RNA transcripts as the source. Initially, a first-round RT-PCR of the TCR CDR3 employed the HTBI primer set. MiXCR, applied by TCRdb to the multiplex PCR reads, yields one record per CDR3 protein. Here the sample spans 250,000 to 400,000 distinct CDR3 sequences, roughly 15% being singletons. The data were obtained in a study of T cells in Graves' hyperthyroidism and ophthalmopathy. At the level of the study: Peripheral blood specimens were obtained at initial diagnosis, prior to any treatment.

The germline V gene encodes CDR1 DFQATT and CDR2 SNEGSKA (reference sequence). This CDR3 has 18 residues. Trimming cost V 5 bases and J 3 bases, with 23 bases left between them. The sequenced sample consisted of blood. This sequence was found in a woman aged 40 to 55 with Graves' ophthalmopathy. The J gene is TRBJ1-6, the V gene TRBV20-1; perhaps TRBD1 as D (6 bases). In nucleotides, the CDR3 is TGCAGTGCTTCCCCGAGCAGGGGTGGAGATCTCTATAATTCACCCCTCCACTTT. Its translation is CSASPSRGGDLYNSPLHF.